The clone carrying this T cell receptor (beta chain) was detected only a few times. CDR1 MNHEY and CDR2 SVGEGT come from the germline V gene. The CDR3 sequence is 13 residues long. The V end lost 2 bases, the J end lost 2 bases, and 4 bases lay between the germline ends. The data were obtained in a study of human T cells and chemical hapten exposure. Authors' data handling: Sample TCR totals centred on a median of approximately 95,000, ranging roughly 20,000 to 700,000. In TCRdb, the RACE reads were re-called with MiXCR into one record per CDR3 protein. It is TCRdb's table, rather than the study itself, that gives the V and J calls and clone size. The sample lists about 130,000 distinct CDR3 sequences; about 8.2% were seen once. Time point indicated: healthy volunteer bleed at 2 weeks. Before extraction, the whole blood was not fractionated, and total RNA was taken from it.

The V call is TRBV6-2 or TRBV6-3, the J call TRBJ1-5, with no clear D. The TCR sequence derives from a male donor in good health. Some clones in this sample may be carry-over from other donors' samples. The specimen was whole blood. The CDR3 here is CASSYVRNQPQHF. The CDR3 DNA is TGTGCCAGCAGTTACGTCCGCAATCAGCCCCAGCATTTT.